Below, 29 T cell receptor beta chains from the same sample are listed, as sequenced in a study of cytomegalovirus exposure and HLA in healthy donors. PCR primers comprised 60 Vbeta and 13 Jbeta primers. Only in-frame clones appear in the TCRdb table, and some are missing; sequencing was by immunoSEQ multiplex PCR. Among more than 200,000 clones, more than 70% were seen once, and the ten largest hold 1% to 1.5%. The sample was PBMCs. These receptors were taken from a human donor in good health.

The genes are TRBV30 and TRBJ1-1; no firm D call. The CDR3 consists of 15 residues. Trimming stripped 3 bases from V and 1 base from J, with 15 bases between. From germline, CDR1 is GTSNPN and CDR2 SVGIG (reference sequence). CDR3 sequence (DNA): TGTGCCTGGAGGTCCTACGGTGTTTCGAACACTGAAGCTTTCTTT. It encodes CAWRSYGVSNTEAFF.

The V and J genes are TRBV19 and TRBJ1-5, with 8 bases that match TRBD1. The germline V gene has CDR1 LNHDA and CDR2 SQIVND (reference sequence). The CDR3 sequence is 17 residues long. The V gene end was trimmed by 3 bases and the J gene end by 0 bases; junction bases not matched to a gene: 7. DNA for the CDR3: TGTGCCAGTAGTATTCCGGGACAGGTTTCTAGCAATCAGCCCCAGCATTTT. Residues: CASSIPGQVSSNQPQHF.

This chain links TRBV19 with TRBJ2-7; 7 positions match TRBD2. The germline V gene has CDR1 LNHDA and CDR2 SQIVND (reference sequence). V dropped 1 base and J dropped 2; count of bases not matched to a gene: 2. The CDR3 spans 14 residues. CDR3 sequence reads: CASSIAAGTYEQYF. For the CDR3, the DNA is TGTGCCAGTAGTATAGCAGCGGGGACCTACGAGCAGTACTTC. The whole variable domain, filled in from reference TRBV19 and TRBJ2-7, reads DGGITQSPKYLFRKEGQNVTLSCEQNLNHDAMYWYRQDPGQGLRLIYYSQIVNDFQKGDIAEGYSVSREKKESFPLTVTSAQKNPTAFYLCASSIAAGTYEQYFGPGTRLTVT.

The J gene is TRBJ2-7, the V gene TRBV20-1; D is ambiguous. The CDR3 spans 11 residues. The germline V and J ends were trimmed by 3 bases and 4 bases, with 7 bases remaining between them. Germline V gene sequence: CDR1 DFQATT, CDR2 SNEGSKA (reference sequence). The CDR3 nucleotides are TGCAGTGCTAGTTCCAGGTACGAGCAGTACTTC. Protein product: CSASSRYEQYF.

This clone occurred a few times. V usage is TRBV28 and J usage is TRBJ1-1; weak D call: TRBD1 (6 bases). Trimming left V 11 bases short and J 6 bases short, with 13 bases between. CDR1 and CDR2 (germline): MDHEN, SYDVKM. The CDR3 contains 11 residues. The CDR3 region has the DNA TGTGCCGGAATTCAGGGGTCTGAAGCTTTCTTT. As protein: CAGIQGSEAFF.

This clone was picked up one time. The chain has TRBV19 and TRBJ2-3; D may be TRBD1 (5 bases). This CDR3 spans 14 amino acids. Between the trimmed V and J ends, which lost 4 bases and 2 bases, there was a span of 10 bases. Per the germline V gene, CDR1 is LNHDA and CDR2 is SQIVND (reference sequence). CDR3 amino acids: CASSSRQSTDTQYF. CDR3 coding DNA: TGTGCCAGTAGTAGTCGACAGTCCACAGATACGCAGTATTTT.

The genes are TRBV19 and TRBJ2-1; 11 positions agree with TRBD2. This CDR3 is built from 19 residues. The V segment lost 3 bases and the J segment 5 bases; nucleotides outside the gene matches: 15. Germline V CDR1 and CDR2: LNHDA, SQIVND (reference sequence). CDR3 bases: TGTGCCAGTAGTATTTGGGCTAGCGGGAGGCCCCGCCCCAACAATGAGCAGTTCTTC. Translation: CASSIWASGRPRPNNEQFF.

The chain has TRBV7-9 and TRBJ2-7, with D tentatively TRBD1 (5 bases). Germline values: CDR1 SEHNR, CDR2 FQNEAQ (reference sequence). The CDR3 contains 12 residues. The V gene lost 1 base and the J gene lost 6 bases, with 7 bases spanning the gap. The CDR3 bases are TGTGCCAGCAGCTTAGGCAGGGCCGAGCAGTACTTC. Protein: CASSLGRAEQYF.

Only a few counts were recorded for this clone. V gene TRBV10-1 combines with J gene TRBJ2-2; 7 bases align to TRBD2. This CDR3 is built from 16 residues. Germline V gene lookup returns CDR1 WNHNN and CDR2 SYGVQD (reference sequence). The trim removed 3 bases at V and 6 bases at J, leaving 10 bases unmatched. The CDR3 sequence: CASSDPAGEGAGELFF. The CDR3 coding sequence is TGCGCCAGCAGTGATCCGGCGGGAGAGGGTGCCGGGGAGCTGTTTTTT.

The chain employs TRBV6-5 and TRBJ2-5, with 10 bases fitting TRBD1. J lost 6 bases, V lost 5 bases, and 9 bases had no gene match. This CDR3 spans 15 amino acids. Germline V gene lookup returns CDR1 MNHEY and CDR2 SVGAGI. The CDR3 here is CASSTGQGMRKTQYF. CDR3 sequence (DNA): TGTGCCAGCAGTACGGGACAGGGGATGAGGAAGACCCAGTACTTC.

The gene calls are TRBV9 and TRBJ2-7, with a tentative D call TRBD2 (5 bases). Trimming stripped 1 base from V and 2 bases from J, with 10 bases between. The germline CDR1 and CDR2 sequences are SGDLS and YYNGEE. The length of the CDR3 is 14 residues. In nucleotides, the CDR3 is TGTGCCAGCAGCGTATCCTGGGGAGCCTACGAGCAGTACTTC. Protein product: CASSVSWGAYEQYF.

The chain employs TRBV11-2 and TRBJ2-7; weak D call: TRBD1 (6 bases). CDR3 size: 15 residues. Germline values: CDR1 SGHAT, CDR2 FQNNGV. The V and J ends lost 5 bases and 6 bases respectively, with 20 bases between them. The CDR3 DNA sequence: TGTGCCAGCAGCCGATGGGTGGGGGAAGGGGGCGAGCAGTACTTC. It translates to CASSRWVGEGGEQYF.

The chain links TRBV2 to TRBJ1-2; D may be TRBD1 (6 bases). Germline CDR1 SNHLY, CDR2 FYNNEI. The CDR3 consists of 16 residues. The V end lost 5 bases, the J end lost 1 base, and 17 bases lay between the germline ends. The DNA of the CDR3 is TGTGCCAGCAGTCGGGGGGCCTCCGGGAGTAACTATGGCTACACCTTC. This translates into CASSRGASGSNYGYTF.

This clone was detected only once. The chain has TRBV28 and TRBJ2-7; 7 nucleotides match TRBD1. The CDR3 is 14 residues long. V was clipped by 3 bases and J by 3 bases; unmatched bases: 5. CDR1 and CDR2 from the germline V gene are MDHEN and SYDVKM. For the CDR3, the DNA is TGTGCCAGCAGTTTCGGGGACAGTTACTACGAGCAGTACTTC. This translates into CASSFGDSYYEQYF.

V is TRBV4-3 and J is TRBJ2-5; tentatively, D is TRBD1 (6 bases). The J call is uncertain, as TRBJ2-7 better fits the DNA end. The length of the CDR3 is 15 residues. Germline lookup yields CDR1 LGHNA and CDR2 YSLEER. The CDR3 sequence is CASSRTAQGSYEQYF. The CDR3 nucleotides read TGCGCCAGCAGCCGGACGGCTCAGGGGTCCTACGAGCAGTACTTC.

The chain carries TRBV7-9 and TRBJ2-1, with 11 bases fitting TRBD1. The junction had 25 bases not matched to a gene; V was cut back by 10 bases and J by 8 bases. Per germline, CDR1 SEHNR and CDR2 FQNEAQ (reference sequence). CDR3 length: 19 amino acids. The CDR3 bases are TGTGCCAACAATGTACCGGCTCAAGGTCGGGACAGGGGGGTTGATGAGCAGTTCTTC. Its translation is CANNVPAQGRDRGVDEQFF.

This chain uses TRBV15 with TRBJ1-4, with 7 bases identical to TRBD1. Losses at the gene ends were 3 bases for V and 7 bases for J; bases not matched to a gene: 8. CDR3 size: 15 residues. Germline-derived CDR1 and CDR2 are LNHNV and YYDKDF (reference sequence). In DNA form, the CDR3 reads TGTGCCACCAGCAGCCCGGGACAGCCTCCTGAAAAACTGTTTTTT. This sequence encodes CATSSPGQPPEKLFF.

This clone was seen only once. This rearrangement joins TRBV2 to TRBJ2-7; TRBD2 matches at 12 bases. Germline V gives CDR1 SNHLY, CDR2 FYNNEI. This CDR3 contains 15 residues. The trim removed 6 bases at V and 2 bases at J, leaving 5 bases unmatched. The DNA for the CDR3 is TGTGCCAGCAGGACGAGGACTAGCGGGACCTACGAGCAGTACTTC. Residues: CASRTRTSGTYEQYF.

This chain joins TRBV4-2 and TRBJ2-1, with a tentative D call TRBD2 (6 bases). Deletions cut 0 bases from V and 2 bases from J, with 8 bases between. The CDR3 is 15 amino acids. Germline values: CDR1 LGHNA, CDR2 YNFKEQ. The CDR3 sequence: CASSQDGGTYNEQFF. DNA of the CDR3: TGTGCCAGCAGCCAAGATGGGGGGACCTACAATGAGCAGTTCTTC.

The rearrangement uses TRBV7-2 and TRBJ1-5; 7 bases map to TRBD1. From germline, CDR1 is SGHTA and CDR2 FQGNSA. The CDR3 is 14 residues long. The V gene end was trimmed by 5 bases and the J gene end by 4 bases; junction bases not matched to a gene: 5. The CDR3 here is CASSPTTGNQPQHF. The CDR3 DNA reads TGTGCCAGCAGCCCTACGACAGGGAATCAGCCCCAGCATTTT.

The J gene is TRBJ2-3, the V gene TRBV6-6, with D possibly TRBD1 on 5 matching bases. V lost 0 bases and J 0 bases, leaving 10 bases between the germline ends. Germline CDR1 is MNHNY and CDR2 is SVGAGI (reference sequence). This CDR3 is built from 16 residues. The CDR3 loop is CASSYSGHSSTDTQYF. The CDR3 DNA is TGTGCCAGCAGTTACTCCGGACACTCTAGCACAGATACGCAGTATTTT.

Worth noting for this clone: Its ends do not fully match the called genes, so a read error is possible. This chain connects TRBV7-7 to TRBJ2-3, with 8 positions matching TRBD2. Per the germline V gene, CDR1 is SSHAT and CDR2 is FNYEAQ (reference sequence). CDR3 length: 17 residues. The CDR3 DNA reads as TGTGCTAGCAGCCCCCGACCGACTAGCGTTGTAGGAGATACGCAGTATTTT. It translates to CASSPRPTSVVGDTQYF.

The chain's CDR3 is CASSLNPGTSTGELFF. DNA for the CDR3: TGTGCCAGCAGCTTAAACCCCGGGACTAGCACCGGGGAGCTGTTTTTT. V gene TRBV7-2 combines with J gene TRBJ2-2, with 8 nucleotides matching TRBD2. This CDR3 is 16 amino acids long. The junction had 6 bases not matched to a gene; V was cut back by 2 bases and J by 4 bases. Germline lookup yields CDR1 SGHTA and CDR2 FQGNSA.

This clone was detected once. J is TRBJ1-4 and V is TRBV6-6; D remains ambiguous. The CDR3 consists of 15 residues. V lost 1 base and J lost 6, with 12 bases in between. CDR1 is MNHNY, CDR2 SVGAGI, per germline (reference sequence). The DNA of the CDR3 is TGTGCCAGCAGTTACTTGGGTAGGGAGGATGAAAAACTGTTTTTT. Its translation is CASSYLGREDEKLFF.

The chain joins TRBV5-8 to TRBJ1-2; D call uncertain. The germline V gene has CDR1 SGHTS and CDR2 YDEGEE. The CDR3 totals 14 residues. V was pared by 0 bases and J by 4 bases, with 10 bases between. This CDR3 is CASSLVGGPYGYTF. The CDR3 bases are TGTGCCAGCAGCTTGGTCGGAGGGCCCTATGGCTACACCTTC.

The chain links TRBV2 to TRBJ2-1; perhaps TRBD1 as D (5 bases). Trimming left V 2 bases short and J 10 bases short, with 18 bases between. The CDR3 totals 15 residues. Per the germline V gene, CDR1 is SNHLY and CDR2 is FYNNEI. The CDR3 sequence: CASSERGRGKREQFF. For the CDR3, the DNA is TGTGCCAGCAGTGAAAGGGGCCGTGGTAAACGGGAGCAGTTCTTC.

The gene calls are TRBV9 and TRBJ1-1; D is perhaps TRBD1 (6 bases). The V gene lost 0 bases and the J gene lost 4 bases, with 13 bases spanning the gap. CDR3 length: 15 residues. Germline assignment: CDR1 SGDLS and CDR2 YYNGEE. The CDR3 protein is CASSVAWGRGTEAFF. CDR3 bases: TGTGCCAGCAGCGTAGCATGGGGGCGAGGCACTGAAGCTTTCTTT. The full variable domain, in which reference TRBV9 and TRBJ1-1 provide the parts outside the CDR3, is DSGVTQTPKHLITATGQRVTLRCSPRSGDLSVYWYQQSLDQGLQFLIQYYNGEERAKGNILERFSAQQFPDLHSELNLSSLELGDSALYFCASSVAWGRGTEAFFGQGTRLTVV.

The chain employs TRBV18 and TRBJ2-5, with 10 bases identical to TRBD2. Germline loops: CDR1 KGHSH, CDR2 LQKENI. Trimming removed 3 bases from V and 6 bases from J; junction bases left unmatched: 7. CDR3 length: 15 residues. CDR3 bases: TGTGCCAGCTCACCGCCGGGACTAGCGTCGAAGACCCAGTACTTC. Encoded protein: CASSPPGLASKTQYF.

The sample holds one count of this clone. The V gene is TRBV9, the J gene TRBJ2-3; D perhaps matches TRBD1 (6 bases). Trimming left V 1 base short and J 3 bases short, with 12 bases between. Looked up from germline, CDR1 is SGDLS and CDR2 is YYNGEE. CDR3 length: 15 amino acids. The CDR3 DNA sequence: TGTGCCAGCAGCGTACTTACTAGGGGGACAGATACGCAGTATTTT. This codes for CASSVLTRGTDTQYF.